The present TCR beta chain was sequenced within a study of cytomegalovirus exposure and HLA in healthy donors. The V segment lost 0 bases and the J segment 4 bases; nucleotides outside the gene matches: 2. Germline CDR1 is KGHSH and CDR2 is LQKENI. The CDR3 totals 14 residues. Study-level findings and limits: Listed as cytomegalovirus-associated were approximately 160 TCR beta chains.

On this clone itself: Its antigen remains unidentified.

The primer mix had 60 Vbeta and 13 Jbeta primers. Profiling relied on immunoSEQ multiplex PCR, and the TCRdb table lists in-frame clones only, not all of them. The repertoire holds approximately 220,000 clones, with about 75% as singletons. The rearrangement links TRBV18 to TRBJ1-2, with TRBD1 matching 7 bases. This TCR was sampled from a male donor in good health and CMV-seronegative. Material for sequencing was PBMCs. The CDR3 protein is CASSPPWTGYGYTF. The CDR3 region has the DNA TGTGCCAGCTCACCACCCTGGACAGGCTATGGCTACACCTTC.